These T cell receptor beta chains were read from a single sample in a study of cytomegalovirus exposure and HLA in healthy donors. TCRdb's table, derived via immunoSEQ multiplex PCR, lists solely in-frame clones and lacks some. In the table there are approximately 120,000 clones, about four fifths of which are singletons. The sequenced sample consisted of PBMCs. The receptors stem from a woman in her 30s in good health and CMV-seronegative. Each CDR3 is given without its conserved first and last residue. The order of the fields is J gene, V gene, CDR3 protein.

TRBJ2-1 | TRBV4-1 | AAAWDFSYNEQF
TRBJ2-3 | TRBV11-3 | ASSLGKREGLADTQY
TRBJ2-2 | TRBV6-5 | ASSSGTGNTGELF
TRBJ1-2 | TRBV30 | AWTLVANYGYT
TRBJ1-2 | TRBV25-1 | ASSGSQFYGYT
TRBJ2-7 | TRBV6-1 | ASAPGRLAGYEQY
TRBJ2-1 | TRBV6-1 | ASSEAGGYNEQF
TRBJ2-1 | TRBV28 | ASSLGGVVHNEQF
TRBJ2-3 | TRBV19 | ATRPGADTQY
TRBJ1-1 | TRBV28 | ASSSPLRDVL
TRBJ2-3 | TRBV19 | ASSGTSGAGGTQY
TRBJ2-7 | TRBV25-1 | ASHAHTGSEQY
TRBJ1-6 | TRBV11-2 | ASSYRNSPLH
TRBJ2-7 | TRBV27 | ASSLLQGRPYEQY
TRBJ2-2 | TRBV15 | ATSISGTGGYTGELF
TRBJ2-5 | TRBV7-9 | SSSFAPGGGPQETQY
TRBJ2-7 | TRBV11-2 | ASSLRGGASGYEQY
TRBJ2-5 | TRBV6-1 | ASSDWTSGRYQETQY
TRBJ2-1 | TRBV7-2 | ASSLAPGLGGGEQF
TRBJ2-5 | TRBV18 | ASSPSGTSGIQETQY
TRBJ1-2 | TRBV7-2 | ASSPQGFYGYT
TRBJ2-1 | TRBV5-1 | ASSLSGEPTNEQF
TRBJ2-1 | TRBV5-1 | ASSLAASGTGEQF
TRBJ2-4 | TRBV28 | ASSPGLAGGILAKNIQY
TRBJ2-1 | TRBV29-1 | SVGTSGDYNEQF
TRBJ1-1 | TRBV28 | ASDPGMGTEAF
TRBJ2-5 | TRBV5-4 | ASSFLASGSLETQY
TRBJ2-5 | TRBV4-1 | ASSQPDSPQETQY
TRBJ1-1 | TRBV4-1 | ASSQDAGTIPTEAF
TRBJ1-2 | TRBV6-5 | ASSYSTGFNYGYT
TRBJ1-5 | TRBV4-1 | ASSQDWTGGSGQPQH
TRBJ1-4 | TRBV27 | ASSLSRTLSGYEKLF
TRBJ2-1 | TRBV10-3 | AISESLGGSYNEQF
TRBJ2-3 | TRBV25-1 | ASTPLAEAQDTQY
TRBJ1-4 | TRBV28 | ASSLGLRGTNEKLF
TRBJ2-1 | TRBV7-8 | ASSYAGTRRNEQF
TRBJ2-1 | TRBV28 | ASNLPEGNYNEQF
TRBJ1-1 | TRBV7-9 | ASSSPPVTEAF
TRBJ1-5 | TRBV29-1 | SVSGQSSDQPQH
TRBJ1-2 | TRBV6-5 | ASSYNGDIYGYT
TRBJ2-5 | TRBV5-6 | ASSLSVGGLAGDRETQY
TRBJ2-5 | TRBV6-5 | ASSYDRGEPQETQY
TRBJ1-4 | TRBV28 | ASRTGATNEKLF
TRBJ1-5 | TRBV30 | AWSTGAVVQH
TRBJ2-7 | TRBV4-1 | ASSQIDIMIPREQY
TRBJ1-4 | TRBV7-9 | ASSFEGEKLF
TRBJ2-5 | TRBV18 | ASSPLASGTGQETQY
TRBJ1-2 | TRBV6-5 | ASSYSRESYGYT
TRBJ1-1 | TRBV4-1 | ASSRATGGYTEAF
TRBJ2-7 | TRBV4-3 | ASSQERGSYEQY
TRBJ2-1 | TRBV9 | ASSVWDRGGVNEQF
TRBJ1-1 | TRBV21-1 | ASSKLEQRNTEAF